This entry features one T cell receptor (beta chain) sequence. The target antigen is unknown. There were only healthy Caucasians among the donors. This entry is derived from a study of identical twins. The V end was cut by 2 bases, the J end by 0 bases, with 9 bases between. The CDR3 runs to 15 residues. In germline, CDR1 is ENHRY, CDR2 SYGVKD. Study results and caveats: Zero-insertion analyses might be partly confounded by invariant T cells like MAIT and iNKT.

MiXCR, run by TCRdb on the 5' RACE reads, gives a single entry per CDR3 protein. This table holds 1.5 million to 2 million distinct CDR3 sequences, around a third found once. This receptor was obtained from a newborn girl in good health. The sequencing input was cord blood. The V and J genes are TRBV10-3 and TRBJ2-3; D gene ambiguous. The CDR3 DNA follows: TGTGCCATCAGTGAGCCCCCGAGGAGCACAGATACGCAGTATTTT. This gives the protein CAISEPPRSTDTQYF.